This T cell receptor (beta chain) comes out of a study of CD4 T cells in relation to SARS-CoV-2 and coronaviruses. Study overall: TCR beta CDR3s were sequenced after roughly 10-day antigen culture of PBMCs.

Repertoires were generated with immunoSEQ multiplex PCR, while TCRdb's copy carries only in-frame clones and drops some. The sample includes about 26,000 clones, more than 75% of them seen just once. Unexposed donor CD4+ T cells date from about 2011-2018, before the COVID-19 pandemic. CD4+ T cells were isolated from the cells after less than 13 days of culture. Turning to this clone: The antigen is unknown.

Material: CD4+ T cells from PBMCs, cultured in vitro. This clonotype was sampled from a human donor in good health.

CDR3 loop: CASSPGQQGGYTF. Here the CDR3 DNA reads TGTGCCAGCTCACCGGGACAGCAGGGTGGCTACACCTTC. This sequence joins TRBV18 and TRBJ1-2; 7 bases are a match to TRBD1. V dropped 3 bases and J dropped 7; count of bases not matched to a gene: 5. This CDR3 has 13 residues. Germline CDR1 reads KGHSH; CDR2 reads LQKENI.